Following are 20 T cell receptor beta chains from one sample sequenced in a study of cytomegalovirus exposure and HLA in healthy donors. A multiplex PCR was run with 60 Vbeta primers and 13 Jbeta primers. Produced via immunoSEQ multiplex PCR; TCRdb's table is partial and in-frame only. This table holds 130,000 to 150,000 clones, roughly 80% found once. Material for sequencing was PBMCs. Every receptor here comes from a woman between 40 and 55 years old in good health and CMV-seropositive.

The chain is built from TRBV9 and TRBJ2-1; D ambiguous. The CDR3 consists of 12 residues. V was pared by 2 bases and J by 7 bases, with 7 bases between. In germline, CDR1 is SGDLS, CDR2 YYNGEE. The CDR3 is CASSVGSNEQFF. CDR3 bases: TGTGCCAGCAGCGTCGGTAGTAATGAGCAGTTCTTC.

To note about this clone: The same CDR3 can be traced to other DNA sequences in this sample. This chain links TRBV9 with TRBJ1-3; TRBD1 is a possible D gene (6 bases). Trimming left V 0 bases short and J 4 bases short, with 8 bases between. Germline loops: CDR1 SGDLS, CDR2 YYNGEE. The CDR3 extends over 14 amino acids. The CDR3 coding sequence is TGTGCCAGCAGCGTAGGGACAGCCGGAAACACCATATATTTT. Translated, it gives CASSVGTAGNTIYF.

The chain uses TRBV19 and TRBJ1-5; D is possibly TRBD1 (5 bases). CDR3 length: 17 amino acids. CDR1 is LNHDA, CDR2 SQIVND, per germline (reference sequence). V was pared by 6 bases and J by 2 bases, with 20 bases between. CDR3 bases: TGTGCCAGTAGGACGACGGGGCTCGGGGGGGGCAATCAGCCCCAGCATTTT. Its protein product is CASRTTGLGGGNQPQHF.

The J gene is TRBJ2-1, the V gene TRBV5-4; 10 bases are a match to TRBD2. The CDR3 loop spans 15 amino acids. J gave up 7 bases and V 4 bases, and 8 bases lay outside the gene matches. In germline, CDR1 is SGHNT, CDR2 YYREEE (reference sequence). CDR3 protein: CASSIGLAASNEQFF. CDR3 DNA sequence: TGTGCCAGCAGCATCGGACTAGCGGCAAGTAATGAGCAGTTCTTC. Full variable domain (outside the CDR3, taken from reference TRBV5-4 and TRBJ2-1): ETGVTQSPTHLIKTRGQQVTLRCSSQSGHNTVSWYQQALGQGPQFIFQYYREEENGRGNFPPRFSGLQFPNYSSELNVNALELDDSALYLCASSIGLAASNEQFFGPGTRLTVL.

The chain joins TRBV28 to TRBJ2-7, with 7 bases lining up with TRBD1. Germline CDR1 and CDR2: MDHEN and SYDVKM. Germline trimming cut 5 bases from V and 7 bases from J; bases unmatched to any gene: 11. This CDR3 has 14 amino acids. The CDR3 DNA reads TGTGCCAGCAGTCCAGGGACAGCCACGGAAGAGCAGTACTTC. It codes for CASSPGTATEEQYF.

This clone was observed a single time. The rearrangement joins TRBV7-3 to TRBJ2-5; D is unresolved. Germline V gene data show CDR1 as SGHTA and CDR2 as FQGTGA. The CDR3 runs 14 residues. Trimming took 3 bases from V and 4 from J, leaving 12 bases between them. The CDR3: CASSLSPRGETQYF. The CDR3 bases are TGTGCCAGCAGCTTGTCACCCCGCGGAGAGACCCAGTACTTC.

The CDR3 here is CASRGGSSNEQFF. The CDR3 region has the DNA TGTGCCAGCAGAGGGGGATCCTCGAATGAGCAGTTCTTC. The chain employs TRBV28 and TRBJ2-1, with D tentatively TRBD1 (6 bases). The germline V and J ends were trimmed by 6 bases and 7 bases, with 13 bases remaining between them. The CDR3 loop spans 13 amino acids. Germline CDR1 and CDR2: MDHEN and SYDVKM. The whole variable domain, filled in from reference TRBV28 and TRBJ2-1, reads DVKVTQSSRYLVKRTGEKVFLECVQDMDHENMFWYRQDPGLGLRLIYFSYDVKMKEKGDIPEGYSVSREKKERFSLILESASTNQTSMYLCASRGGSSNEQFFGPGTRLTVL.

The V call is TRBV14, the J call TRBJ2-1, with 9 nucleotides matching TRBD2. Germline V CDR1 and CDR2: SGHDN, FVKESK. V was pared by 0 bases and J by 8 bases, with 8 bases of the junction left unmatched. The CDR3 contains 16 residues. The DNA for the CDR3 is TGTGCCAGCAGCCAAGAACCAGCGGGGGGTTTAGATGAGCAGTTCTTC. It codes for CASSQEPAGGLDEQFF.

The rearrangement joins TRBV27 to TRBJ2-5; maybe TRBD1 (6 bases). The CDR3 covers 16 residues. The V and J ends lost 5 bases and 5 bases respectively, with 21 bases between them. Germline-derived CDR1 and CDR2 are MNHEY and SMNVEV (reference sequence). The CDR3 nucleotides read TGTGCCAGCAGTGGAGATGCAAGGGGGTTGTTCGAGACCCAGTACTTC. Its protein product is CASSGDARGLFETQYF.

The chain has TRBV10-3 and TRBJ1-5; possibly TRBD1 for D (6 bases). This CDR3 region has 15 residues. V shed 2 bases and J shed 1 base, with 9 bases lying between them. Germline loops: CDR1 ENHRY, CDR2 SYGVKD. This chain's CDR3 is CAISEGGMSNQPQHF. Written as DNA, the CDR3 is TGTGCCATCAGTGAGGGGGGCATGAGCAATCAGCCCCAGCATTTT.

The chain uses TRBV9 and TRBJ2-1, with D possibly being TRBD1 (5 bases). The CDR3 is 15 amino acids. V shed 0 bases and J shed 4 bases, with 11 bases lying between them. CDR1 and CDR2 from the germline V gene are SGDLS and YYNGEE. CDR3 sequence: CASSVGQGSYNEQFF. The CDR3, as DNA: TGTGCCAGCAGCGTAGGGCAGGGAAGTTACAATGAGCAGTTCTTC.

V usage is TRBV5-1 and J usage is TRBJ2-3, with D possibly being TRBD2 (5 bases). Trimming left V 3 bases short and J 4 bases short, with 9 bases between. The CDR3 covers 13 residues. Germline CDR1 SGHRS, CDR2 YFSETQ. The chain's CDR3 is CASSSERADTQYF. The CDR3, as DNA: TGCGCCAGCAGCTCAGAGAGGGCAGATACGCAGTATTTT.

This rearrangement joins TRBV20-1 to TRBJ2-3, with D tentatively TRBD2 (5 bases). CDR3 size: 11 residues. The V gene's germline CDR1 is DFQATT and CDR2 SNEGSKA (reference sequence). Trimming pared 3 bases from V and 6 bases from J, leaving 7 bases between. Here the CDR3 DNA reads TGCAGTGCTAGTATAGCGGATACGCAGTATTTT. It encodes CSASIADTQYF.

The chain links TRBV27 to TRBJ2-3; 8 bases match TRBD2. V trimming: 6 bases; J trimming: 0 bases; junction bases outside the gene matches: 2. Germline-derived CDR1 and CDR2 are MNHEY and SMNVEV (reference sequence). The CDR3 consists of 14 residues. The CDR3 region is CASRTSASTDTQYF. CDR3 DNA: TGTGCCAGCAGGACTAGCGCTAGCACAGATACGCAGTATTTT.

V is TRBV19 and J is TRBJ2-5, with a possible D match to TRBD2 (6 bases). The CDR3 spans 13 residues. V lost 5 bases, J lost 5 bases, and 12 bases lay in between. Germline V lookup: CDR1 LNHDA, CDR2 SQIVND (reference sequence). CDR3 region: CASSGGAMETQYF. CDR3 DNA sequence: TGTGCCAGTAGTGGAGGGGCTATGGAGACCCAGTACTTC. The complete variable domain, with remaining parts taken from reference TRBV19 and TRBJ2-5, reads DGGITQSPKYLFRKEGQNVTLSCEQNLNHDAMYWYRQDPGQGLRLIYYSQIVNDFQKGDIAEGYSVSREKKESFPLTVTSAQKNPTAFYLCASSGGAMETQYFGPGTRLLVL.

The rearrangement uses TRBV30 and TRBJ1-3, with a tentative D call TRBD1 (5 bases). The CDR3 has 12 residues. Trimming shortened V by 3 bases and J by 5 bases, and 8 bases separated the two germline ends. The germline CDR1 and CDR2 sequences are GTSNPN and SVGIG (reference sequence). CDR3 in amino acids: CAWRDTRNTIYF. The DNA for the CDR3 is TGTGCCTGGAGGGACACCCGAAACACCATATATTTT.

This rearrangement joins TRBV10-3 to TRBJ1-5, with D perhaps matching TRBD1 (5 bases). Per germline, CDR1 ENHRY and CDR2 SYGVKD. V lost 4 bases and J 7 bases, leaving 17 bases between the germline ends. The CDR3 length is 15 residues. This CDR3 is CAISVTKGRNQPQHF. The CDR3 region has the DNA TGTGCCATCAGTGTAACCAAGGGGCGAAACCAGCCCCAGCATTTT.

The V gene is TRBV30, the J gene TRBJ1-5; maybe TRBD1 (5 bases). Germline lookup yields CDR1 GTSNPN and CDR2 SVGIG (reference sequence). This CDR3 has 18 amino acids. The V gene lost 0 bases and the J gene lost 2 bases, with 20 bases spanning the gap. Written as DNA, the CDR3 is TGTGCCTGGAGTGTACGTCTGACCTCAGGGTCGGGCAATCAGCCCCAGCATTTT. Protein product: CAWSVRLTSGSGNQPQHF.

The chain combines TRBV30 with TRBJ2-1; possibly TRBD2 for D (5 bases). Trimming cost V 0 bases and J 0 bases, with 15 bases left between them. CDR3 length equals 17 residues. Germline V gene data show CDR1 as GTSNPN and CDR2 as SVGIG (reference sequence). In DNA form, the CDR3 reads TGTGCCTGGAGTGTACATCGGGTAGCGAGCTCCTACAATGAGCAGTTCTTC. Its protein is CAWSVHRVASSYNEQFF. The full variable domain, in which reference TRBV30 and TRBJ2-1 provide the parts outside the CDR3, is SQTIHQWPATLVQPVGSPLSLECTVEGTSNPNLYWYRQAAGRGLQLLFYSVGIGQISSEVPQNLSASRPQDRQFILSSKKLLLSDSGFYLCAWSVHRVASSYNEQFFGPGTRLTVL.

V usage is TRBV28 and J usage is TRBJ1-6; D is unclear. The CDR3 has 14 residues. Germline V lookup: CDR1 MDHEN, CDR2 SYDVKM. V was trimmed by 3 bases and J by 10 bases, leaving 13 bases between them. As DNA, the CDR3 is TGTGCCAGCAGTTTTGCCGGTGTTCAATCACCCCTCCACTTT. It codes for CASSFAGVQSPLHF.